The clone carrying this T cell receptor (beta chain) was observed a handful of times. One end of the junction varies from germline; a read error may be responsible. The data derive from a study of blood T cells in healthy people across ages. CDR1 MGHDK and CDR2 SYGVNS come from the germline V gene. This CDR3 comprises 11 residues. Then a second PCR, running about 6 to 12 cycles, was carried out with a sample-barcoded 5' primer and a J-beta primer mix. Each CDR3 protein gets one entry after TCRdb re-called the 5' RACE reads with MiXCR. The sample includes 800,000 to 1,300,000 distinct CDR3 sequences, approximately 26% of them seen just once. These data also formed part of another study, on T cells of mothers and their children. That work adds: The yield was over 8.5 million TCR beta CDR3 reads from each mother and approximately 3.1 million from each child. Overlap ran slightly, non-significantly higher for related than unrelated mother-child pairs.

The rearrangement uses TRBV25-1 and TRBJ2-5, with TRBD2 as a possible D gene (5 bases). Matching the DNA end better, TRBJ2-1 makes the J call doubtful. The source is a girl aged 2-10 years in good health. Sequencing input: blood. DNA for the CDR3: TGTGCCAGCGGTGAGGGCGGTGAGCAGTTCTTC. Translated: CASGEGGEQFF.